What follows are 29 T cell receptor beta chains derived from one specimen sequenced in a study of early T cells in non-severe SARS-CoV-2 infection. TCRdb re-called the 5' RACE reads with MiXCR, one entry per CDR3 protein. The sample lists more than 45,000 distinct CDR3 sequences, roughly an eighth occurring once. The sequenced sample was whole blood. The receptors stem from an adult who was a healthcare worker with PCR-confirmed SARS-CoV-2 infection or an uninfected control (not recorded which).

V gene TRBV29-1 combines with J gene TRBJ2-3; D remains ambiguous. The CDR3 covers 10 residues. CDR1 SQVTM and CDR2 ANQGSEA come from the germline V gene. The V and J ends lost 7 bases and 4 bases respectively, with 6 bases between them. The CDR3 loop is CSAGPDTQYF. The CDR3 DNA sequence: TGCAGCGCGGGCCCAGATACGCAGTATTTT.

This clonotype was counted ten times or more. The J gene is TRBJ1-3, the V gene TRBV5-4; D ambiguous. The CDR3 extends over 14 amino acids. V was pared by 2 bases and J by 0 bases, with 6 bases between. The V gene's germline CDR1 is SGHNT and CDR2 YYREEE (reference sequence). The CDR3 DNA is TGTGCCAGCAGCTTCAGTGGCTCTGGAAACACCATATATTTT. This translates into CASSFSGSGNTIYF. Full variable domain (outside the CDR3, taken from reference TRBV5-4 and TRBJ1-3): ETGVTQSPTHLIKTRGQQVTLRCSSQSGHNTVSWYQQALGQGPQFIFQYYREEENGRGNFPPRFSGLQFPNYSSELNVNALELDDSALYLCASSFSGSGNTIYFGEGSWLTVV.

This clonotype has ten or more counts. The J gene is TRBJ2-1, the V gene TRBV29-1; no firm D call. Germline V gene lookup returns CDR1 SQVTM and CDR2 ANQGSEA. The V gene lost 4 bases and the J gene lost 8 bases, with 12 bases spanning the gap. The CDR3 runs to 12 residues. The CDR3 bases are TGCAGCGTTGCTCCTGGTGAGCATGAGCAGTTCTTC. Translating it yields CSVAPGEHEQFF.

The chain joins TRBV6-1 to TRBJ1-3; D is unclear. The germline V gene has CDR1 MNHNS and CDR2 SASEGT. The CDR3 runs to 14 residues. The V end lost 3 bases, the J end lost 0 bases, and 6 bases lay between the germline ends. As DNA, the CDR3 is TGTGCCAGCAGTGACCTGATCTCTGGAAACACCATATATTTT. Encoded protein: CASSDLISGNTIYF.

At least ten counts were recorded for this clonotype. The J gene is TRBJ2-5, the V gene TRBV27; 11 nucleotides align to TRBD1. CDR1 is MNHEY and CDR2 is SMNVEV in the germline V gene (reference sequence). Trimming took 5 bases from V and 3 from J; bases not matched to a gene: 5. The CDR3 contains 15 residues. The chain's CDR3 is CASSRTGGEEETQYF. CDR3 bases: TGTGCCAGCAGTCGGACAGGGGGCGAAGAAGAGACCCAGTACTTC.

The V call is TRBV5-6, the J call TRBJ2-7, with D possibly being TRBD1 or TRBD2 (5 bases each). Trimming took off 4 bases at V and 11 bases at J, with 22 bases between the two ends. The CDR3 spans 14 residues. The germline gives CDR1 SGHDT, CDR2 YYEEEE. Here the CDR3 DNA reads TGTGCCAGCAGCCCGTTTTCCGGCCCTCGAGGGGAGTACTTC. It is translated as CASSPFSGPRGEYF.

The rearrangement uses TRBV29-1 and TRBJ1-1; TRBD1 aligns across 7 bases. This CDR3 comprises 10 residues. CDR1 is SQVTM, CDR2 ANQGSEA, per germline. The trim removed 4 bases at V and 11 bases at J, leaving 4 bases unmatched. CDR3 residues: CSVAEGAAFF. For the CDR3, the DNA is TGCAGCGTTGCGGAGGGGGCGGCTTTCTTT.

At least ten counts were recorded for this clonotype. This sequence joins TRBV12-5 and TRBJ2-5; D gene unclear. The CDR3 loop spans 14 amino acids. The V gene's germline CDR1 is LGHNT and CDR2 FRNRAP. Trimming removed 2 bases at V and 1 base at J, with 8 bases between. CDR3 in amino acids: CASGLNGFQETQYF. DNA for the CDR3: TGTGCTAGTGGTTTGAACGGCTTCCAAGAGACCCAGTACTTC. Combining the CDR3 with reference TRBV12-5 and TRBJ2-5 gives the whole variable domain DARVTQTPRHKVTEMGQEVTMRCQPILGHNTVFWYRQTMMQGLELLAYFRNRAPLDDSGMPKDRFSAEMPDATLATLKIQPSEPRDSAVYFCASGLNGFQETQYFGPGTRLLVL.

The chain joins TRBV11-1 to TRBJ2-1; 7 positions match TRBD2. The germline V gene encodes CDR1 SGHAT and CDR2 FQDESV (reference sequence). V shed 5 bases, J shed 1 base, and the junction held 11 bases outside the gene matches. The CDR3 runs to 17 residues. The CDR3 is CASSPRPMGLSYNEQFF. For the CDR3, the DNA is TGTGCCAGCAGCCCCCGGCCCATGGGACTATCCTACAATGAGCAGTTCTTC. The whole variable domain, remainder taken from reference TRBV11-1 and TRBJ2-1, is EAEVAQSPRYKITEKSQAVAFWCDPISGHATLYWYRQILGQGPELLVQFQDESVVDDSQLPKDRFSAERLKGVDSTLKIQPAELGDSAMYLCASSPRPMGLSYNEQFFGPGTRLTVL.

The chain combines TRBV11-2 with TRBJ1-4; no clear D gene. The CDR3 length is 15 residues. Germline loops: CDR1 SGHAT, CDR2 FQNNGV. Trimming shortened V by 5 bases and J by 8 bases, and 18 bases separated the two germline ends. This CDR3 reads CASSPRRAVIEKLFF. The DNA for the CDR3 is TGTGCCAGCAGCCCTCGCCGGGCAGTAATCGAAAAACTGTTTTTT. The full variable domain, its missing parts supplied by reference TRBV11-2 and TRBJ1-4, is EAGVAQSPRYKIIEKRQSVAFWCNPISGHATLYWYQQILGQGPKLLIQFQNNGVVDDSQLPKDRFSAERLKGVDSTLKIQPAKLEDSAVYLCASSPRRAVIEKLFFGSGTQLSVL.

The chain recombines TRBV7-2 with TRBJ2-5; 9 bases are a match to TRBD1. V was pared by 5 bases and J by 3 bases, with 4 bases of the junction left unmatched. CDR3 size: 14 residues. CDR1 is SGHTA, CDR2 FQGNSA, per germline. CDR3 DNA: TGTGCCAGCAGCATTCGGACAGGGGAAGAGACCCAGTACTTC. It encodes CASSIRTGEETQYF.

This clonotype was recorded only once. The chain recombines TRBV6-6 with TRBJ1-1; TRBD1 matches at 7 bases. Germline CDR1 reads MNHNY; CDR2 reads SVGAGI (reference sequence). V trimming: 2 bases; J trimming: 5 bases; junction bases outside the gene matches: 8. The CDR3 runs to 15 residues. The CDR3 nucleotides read TGTGCCAGCAGTTACCCCTGGCAGGGGGGGACTGAAGCTTTCTTT. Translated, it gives CASSYPWQGGTEAFF.

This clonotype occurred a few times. Here the CDR3 DNA reads TGTGCCAGCAGTCATCCTACGAAATTCACAGATACGCAGTATTTT. It codes for CASSHPTKFTDTQYF. The genes are TRBV25-1 and TRBJ2-3; D unclear. The CDR3 is made up of 15 amino acids. V lost 5 bases and J lost 2, with 14 bases in between. Germline values: CDR1 MGHDK, CDR2 SYGVNS.

CDR3 coding DNA: TGCAGTGCTAAAGCCGGGACTAGCTACGAGCAGTACTTC. Translation: CSAKAGTSYEQYF. The V gene is TRBV20-1, the J gene TRBJ2-7; 8 nucleotides line up with TRBD2. Trimming cost V 4 bases and J 3 bases; bases outside gene matches: 5. The CDR3 is made up of 13 amino acids. In germline, CDR1 is DFQATT, CDR2 SNEGSKA (reference sequence).

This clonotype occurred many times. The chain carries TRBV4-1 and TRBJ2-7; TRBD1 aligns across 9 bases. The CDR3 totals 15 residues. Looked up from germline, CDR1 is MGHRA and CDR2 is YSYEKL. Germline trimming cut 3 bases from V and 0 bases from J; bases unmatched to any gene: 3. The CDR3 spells CASSHTGGSSYEQYF. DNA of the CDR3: TGCGCCAGCAGCCACACAGGGGGCTCCTCCTACGAGCAGTACTTC.

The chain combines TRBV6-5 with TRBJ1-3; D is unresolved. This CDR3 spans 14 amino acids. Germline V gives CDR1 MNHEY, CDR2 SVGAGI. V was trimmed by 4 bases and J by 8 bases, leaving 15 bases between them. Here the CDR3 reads CASSSRHTRDTIYF. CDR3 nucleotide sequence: TGTGCCAGCAGTTCTCGGCATACCCGGGACACCATATATTTT.

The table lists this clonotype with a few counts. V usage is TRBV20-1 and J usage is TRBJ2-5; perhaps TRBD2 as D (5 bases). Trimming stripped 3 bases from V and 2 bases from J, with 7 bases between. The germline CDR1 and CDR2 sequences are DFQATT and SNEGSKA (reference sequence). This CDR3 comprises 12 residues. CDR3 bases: TGCAGTGCTAGTCGGGAACAAGAGACCCAGTACTTC. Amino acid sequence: CSASREQETQYF.

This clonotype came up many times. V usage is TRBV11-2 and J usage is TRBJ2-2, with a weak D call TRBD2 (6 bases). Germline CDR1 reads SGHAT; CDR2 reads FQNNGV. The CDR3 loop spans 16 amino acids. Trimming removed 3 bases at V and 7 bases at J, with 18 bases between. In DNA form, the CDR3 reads TGTGCCAGCAGCTTGGGCGGGGCGCTGTCGATCGGGGAGCTGTTTTTT. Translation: CASSLGGALSIGELFF.

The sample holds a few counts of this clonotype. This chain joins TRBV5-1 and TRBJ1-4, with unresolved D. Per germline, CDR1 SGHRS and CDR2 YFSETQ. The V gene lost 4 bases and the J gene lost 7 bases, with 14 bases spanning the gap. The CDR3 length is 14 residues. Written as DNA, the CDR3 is TGCGCCAGCAGCCCTGGACCTTGGACTGAAAAACTGTTTTTT. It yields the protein CASSPGPWTEKLFF.

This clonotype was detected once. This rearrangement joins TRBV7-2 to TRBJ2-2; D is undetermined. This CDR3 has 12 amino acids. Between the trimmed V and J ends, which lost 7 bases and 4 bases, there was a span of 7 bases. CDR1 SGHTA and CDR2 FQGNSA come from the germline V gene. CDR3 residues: CASNEFTGELFF. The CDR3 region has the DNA TGTGCCAGCAACGAATTCACCGGGGAGCTGTTTTTT.

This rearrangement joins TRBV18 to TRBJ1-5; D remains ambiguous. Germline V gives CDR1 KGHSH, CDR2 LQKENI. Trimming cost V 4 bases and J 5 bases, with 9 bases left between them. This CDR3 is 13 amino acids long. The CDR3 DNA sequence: TGTGCCAGCTCACGCGGGATCGATCAGCCCCAGCATTTT. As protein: CASSRGIDQPQHF.

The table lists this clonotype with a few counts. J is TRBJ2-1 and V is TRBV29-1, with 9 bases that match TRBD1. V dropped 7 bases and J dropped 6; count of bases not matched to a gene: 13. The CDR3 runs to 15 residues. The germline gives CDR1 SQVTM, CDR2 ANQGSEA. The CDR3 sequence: CSAPLGTGYRNEQFF. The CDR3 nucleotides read TGCAGCGCCCCTCTCGGGACAGGGTATCGCAATGAGCAGTTCTTC.

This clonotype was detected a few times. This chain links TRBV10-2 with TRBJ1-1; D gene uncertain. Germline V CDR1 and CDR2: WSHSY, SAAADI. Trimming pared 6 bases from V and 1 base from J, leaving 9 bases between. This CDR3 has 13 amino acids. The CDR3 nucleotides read TGCGCCAGCAGGCCGACAAAGAACACTGAAGCTTTCTTT. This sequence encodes CASRPTKNTEAFF.

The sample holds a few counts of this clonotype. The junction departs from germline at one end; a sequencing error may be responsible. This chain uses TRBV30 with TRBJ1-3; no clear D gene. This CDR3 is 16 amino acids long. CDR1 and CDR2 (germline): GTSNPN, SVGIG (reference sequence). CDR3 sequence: CAWSASFVGSENTIYF. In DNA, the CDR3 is TGTGCCTGGAGTGCCAGTTTTGTTGGTTCTGAAAACACCATATATTTT.

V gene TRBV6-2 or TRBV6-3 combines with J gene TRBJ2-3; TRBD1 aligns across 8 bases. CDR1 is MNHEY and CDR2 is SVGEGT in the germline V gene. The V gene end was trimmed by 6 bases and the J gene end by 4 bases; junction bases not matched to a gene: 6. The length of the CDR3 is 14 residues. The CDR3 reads CASSYGQGSDTQYF. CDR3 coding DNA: TGTGCCAGCAGCTACGGACAGGGATCAGATACGCAGTATTTT.

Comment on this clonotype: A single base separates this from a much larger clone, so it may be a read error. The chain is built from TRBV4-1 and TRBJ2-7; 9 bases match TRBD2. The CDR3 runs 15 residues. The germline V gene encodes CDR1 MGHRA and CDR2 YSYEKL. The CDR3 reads CAGSQGLAGFYEQYF. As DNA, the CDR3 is TGCGCCGGCAGCCAAGGGCTAGCGGGGTTCTACGAGCAGTACTTC.

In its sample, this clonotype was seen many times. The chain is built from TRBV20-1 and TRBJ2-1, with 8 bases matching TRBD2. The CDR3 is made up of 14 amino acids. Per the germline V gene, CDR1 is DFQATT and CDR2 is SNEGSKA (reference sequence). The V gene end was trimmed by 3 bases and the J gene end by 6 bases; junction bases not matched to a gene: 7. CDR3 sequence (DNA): TGCAGTGCTAGCAGCGGGAGTTGGGGCAATGAGCAGTTCTTC. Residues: CSASSGSWGNEQFF.

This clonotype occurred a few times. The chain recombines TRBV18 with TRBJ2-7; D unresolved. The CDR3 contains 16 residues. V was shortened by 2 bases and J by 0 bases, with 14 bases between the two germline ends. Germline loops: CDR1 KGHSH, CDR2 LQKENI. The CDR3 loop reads CASSPKEFTDSYEQYF. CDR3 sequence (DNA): TGTGCCAGCTCACCAAAAGAGTTTACGGACTCCTACGAGCAGTACTTC.

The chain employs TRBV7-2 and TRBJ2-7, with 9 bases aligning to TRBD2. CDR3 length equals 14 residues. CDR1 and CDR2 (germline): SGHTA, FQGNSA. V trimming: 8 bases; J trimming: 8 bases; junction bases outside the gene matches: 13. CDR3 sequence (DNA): TGTGCCAGCGGCAGAGGCGGGGGGGACTCTCAGCAGTACTTC. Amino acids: CASGRGGGDSQQYF.